Listed below are T cell receptor beta chains from one sample, sequenced in a study of blood T cell repertoires in COVID-19. Clones were read by immunoSEQ multiplex PCR, and TCRdb kept only the in-frame ones, dropping some. The sample has fewer than 150,000 clones; about 84% are singletons. Sequences were obtained from PBMCs or T cells enriched from blood (not recorded which). The receptors here all came from a woman under 30 who had been exposed to COVID-19. The CDR3 runs from the conserved cysteine through the conserved F or W. A D gene is named only where the DNA matches it firmly. Expanded clones get a size class; other rows say once, few or many, or leave the size out.

j_gene,abundance,v_gene,d_gene,CDR3aa,CDR3nt
TRBJ1-1,.,TRBV18,.,CASSPTSSTEAFF,TGTGCCAGCTCACCAACTAGCTCGACGGAAGCTTTCTTT
TRBJ2-7,.,TRBV4-1,.,CASSQIADGSSYEQYF,TGCGCCAGCAGCCAAATAGCGGATGGGAGCTCCTACGAGCAGTACTTC
TRBJ1-2,.,TRBV27,.,CASSYRQAHGYTF,TGTGCCAGCAGTTACAGACAGGCCCATGGCTACACCTTC
TRBJ1-1,.,TRBV3-1/TRBV3-2,.,CASSPIPGGTEAFF,TGTGCCAGCAGCCCTATCCCGGGAGGCACTGAAGCTTTCTTT
TRBJ1-1,.,TRBV28,.,CASSFYINFRTEAFF,TGTGCCTCCAGTTTCTACATCAACTTCAGGACTGAAGCTTTCTTT
TRBJ1-2,once,TRBV24-1,.,CATSDTLGVGYTF,TGTGCCACCAGTGACACCCTAGGGGTTGGCTACACCTTC
TRBJ2-2,.,TRBV6-6,TRBD1,CASSLGQGGNTGELFF,TGTGCCAGCAGTTTAGGACAGGGGGGAAACACCGGGGAGCTGTTTTTT
TRBJ2-3,many,TRBV5-1,TRBD2,CASREGLAGTSTDTQYF,TGCGCCAGCAGGGAGGGACTAGCGGGAACTAGCACAGATACGCAGTATTTT
TRBJ2-6,.,TRBV7-9,TRBD2,CASSLVLAGGPGANVLTF,TGTGCCAGCAGCTTAGTACTAGCGGGAGGCCCTGGGGCCAACGTCCTGACTTTC
TRBJ2-5,.,TRBV4-1,.,CASSQYGSQETQYF,TGCGCCAGCAGCCAGTACGGGAGTCAAGAGACCCAGTACTTC
TRBJ2-2,few,TRBV9,TRBD1,CASSVEYRGGELFF,TGTGCCAGCAGCGTAGAATACAGGGGCGGGGAGCTGTTTTTT
TRBJ2-7,.,TRBV6-4,TRBD2,CASSEQTPLFGTSGGREQYF,TGTGCCAGCAGTGAGCAGACACCCCTATTCGGGACTAGCGGGGGGCGCGAGCAGTACTTC
TRBJ2-3,.,TRBV11-3,.,CASSLGDTDTQYF,TGTGCCAGCAGCTTGGGAGACACAGATACGCAGTATTTT
TRBJ1-1,.,TRBV10-3,TRBD1,CAISSRQGAGDTEAFF,TGTGCCATCAGTTCTCGACAGGGGGCGGGGGACACTGAAGCTTTCTTT
TRBJ1-2,.,TRBV10-3,.,CAISETDHLEGYTF,TGTGCCATCAGTGAAACAGACCATCTTGAAGGCTACACCTTC
TRBJ1-1,.,TRBV2,.,CASSVALSNTEAFF,TGTGCCAGCAGTGTCGCGCTGAGTAACACTGAAGCTTTCTTT
TRBJ2-7,.,TRBV2,TRBD1,CASSRMRQGASGYEQYF,TGTGCCAGCAGTAGAATGCGACAGGGGGCTTCGGGGTACGAGCAGTACTTC
TRBJ2-7,.,TRBV2,.,CASSESKLGGEQYF,TGTGCCAGCAGTGAATCAAAACTAGGCGGGGAGCAGTACTTC
TRBJ2-7,.,TRBV7-2,TRBD2,CASSLAYPSGRRYEQYF,TGTGCCAGCAGCTTAGCGTATCCCAGCGGGAGGCGCTACGAGCAGTACTTC
TRBJ1-6,.,TRBV14,.,CASSQVSYNSPLHF,TGTGCCAGCAGCCAAGTCAGCTATAATTCACCCCTCCACTTT
TRBJ2-3,.,TRBV3-1/TRBV3-2,TRBD2,CASSHLRLAATDTQYF,TGTGCCAGCAGCCATTTGCGACTAGCGGCCACAGATACGCAGTATTTT
TRBJ1-2,.,TRBV5-5,TRBD1,CASSFYTGGDNYGYTF,TGTGCCAGCAGCTTTTACACAGGGGGCGATAACTATGGCTACACCTTC
TRBJ1-4,.,TRBV5-1,TRBD1,CASRVGQGNEKLFF,TGCGCCAGCAGAGTTGGACAGGGGAATGAAAAACTGTTTTTT
TRBJ1-1,once,TRBV19,.,CASSPLTLNTEAFF,TGTGCCAGTAGTCCACTGACACTGAACACTGAAGCTTTCTTT
TRBJ2-1,.,TRBV5-1,.,CASRELADYNEQFF,TGCGCCAGCAGGGAGTTAGCGGACTACAATGAGCAGTTCTTC
TRBJ1-2,.,TRBV19,.,CASADNTGLREGYTF,TGTGCCAGCGCTGATAATACGGGCCTCCGGGAGGGCTACACCTTC
TRBJ1-5,.,TRBV18,.,CASSDTGNQPQHF,TGTGCCAGCTCAGATACAGGTAATCAGCCCCAGCATTTT
TRBJ2-1,.,TRBV19,.,CASSIDGLGGPSSNEQFF,TGTGCCAGTAGTATAGATGGGCTAGGAGGGCCCTCTAGTAATGAGCAGTTCTTC